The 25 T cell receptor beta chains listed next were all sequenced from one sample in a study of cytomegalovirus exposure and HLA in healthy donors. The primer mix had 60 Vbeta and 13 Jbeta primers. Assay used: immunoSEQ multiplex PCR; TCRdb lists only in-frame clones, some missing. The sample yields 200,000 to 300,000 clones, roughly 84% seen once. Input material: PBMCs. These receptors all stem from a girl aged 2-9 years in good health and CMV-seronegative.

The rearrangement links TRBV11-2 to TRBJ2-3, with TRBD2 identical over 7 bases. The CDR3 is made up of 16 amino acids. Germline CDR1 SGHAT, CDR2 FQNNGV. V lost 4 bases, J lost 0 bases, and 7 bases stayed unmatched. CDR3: CASSYSAGWSTDTQYF. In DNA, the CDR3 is TGTGCCAGCAGCTATTCAGCGGGATGGAGCACAGATACGCAGTATTTT.

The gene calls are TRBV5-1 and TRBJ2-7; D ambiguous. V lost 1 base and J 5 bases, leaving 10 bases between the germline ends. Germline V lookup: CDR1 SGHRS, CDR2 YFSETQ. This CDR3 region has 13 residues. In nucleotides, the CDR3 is TGCGCCAGCAGCTTGAAGGCGGAGCACGAGCAGTACTTC. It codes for CASSLKAEHEQYF.

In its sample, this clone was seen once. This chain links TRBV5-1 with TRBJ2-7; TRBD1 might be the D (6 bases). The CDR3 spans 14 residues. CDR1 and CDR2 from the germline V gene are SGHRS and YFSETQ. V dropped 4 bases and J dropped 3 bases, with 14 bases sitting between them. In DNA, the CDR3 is TGCGCCAGCAGCCTACGACAGGCTTTCTACGAGCAGTACTTC. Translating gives CASSLRQAFYEQYF.

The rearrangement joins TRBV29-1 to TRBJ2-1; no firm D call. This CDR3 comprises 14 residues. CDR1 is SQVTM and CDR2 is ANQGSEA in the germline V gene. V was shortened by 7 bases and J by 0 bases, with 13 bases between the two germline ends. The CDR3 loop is CSAASGSSYNEQFF. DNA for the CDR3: TGCAGCGCCGCCTCAGGTAGCTCCTACAATGAGCAGTTCTTC.

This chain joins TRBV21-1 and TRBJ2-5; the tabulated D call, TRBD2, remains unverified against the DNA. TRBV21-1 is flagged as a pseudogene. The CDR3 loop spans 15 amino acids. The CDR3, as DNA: TGTGCCAGCAGCAAAGTACTAGCAGGGCAAGAGACCCAGTACTTC. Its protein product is CASSKVLAGQETQYF.

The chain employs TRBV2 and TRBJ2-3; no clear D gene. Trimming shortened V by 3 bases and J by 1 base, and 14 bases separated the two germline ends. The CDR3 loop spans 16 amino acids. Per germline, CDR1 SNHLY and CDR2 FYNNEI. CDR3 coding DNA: TGTGCCAGCAGTGAGTTCGGAGCCCGGGGCACAGATACGCAGTATTTT. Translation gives CASSEFGARGTDTQYF.

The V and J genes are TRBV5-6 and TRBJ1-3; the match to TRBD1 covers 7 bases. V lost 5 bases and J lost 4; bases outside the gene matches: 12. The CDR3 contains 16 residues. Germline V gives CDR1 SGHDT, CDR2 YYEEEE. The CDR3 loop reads CASSYHDRAAGNTIYF. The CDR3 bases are TGTGCCAGCAGTTACCACGACAGGGCGGCAGGAAACACCATATATTTT.

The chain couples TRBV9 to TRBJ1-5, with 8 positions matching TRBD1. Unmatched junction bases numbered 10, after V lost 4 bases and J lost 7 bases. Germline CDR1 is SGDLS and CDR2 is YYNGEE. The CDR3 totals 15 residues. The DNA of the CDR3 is TGTGCCAGCAGCCCGCGGACAGGGCTAGGGCAGCCCCAGCATTTT. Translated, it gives CASSPRTGLGQPQHF.

CDR3 in DNA: TGTGCCAGCAAGCAGCCGGGACAGGACAATGAGCAGTTCTTC. Its translation: CASKQPGQDNEQFF. The chain is built from TRBV11-2 and TRBJ2-1, with 8 positions matching TRBD1. V gave up 7 bases and J gave up 5 bases; unmatched junction bases: 7. The CDR3 is 14 amino acids. Germline V gene sequence: CDR1 SGHAT, CDR2 FQNNGV.

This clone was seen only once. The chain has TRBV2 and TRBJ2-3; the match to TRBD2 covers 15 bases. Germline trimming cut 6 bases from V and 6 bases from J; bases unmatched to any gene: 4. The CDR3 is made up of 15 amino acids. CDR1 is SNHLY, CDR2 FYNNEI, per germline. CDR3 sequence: CASRRTSGGVDTQYF. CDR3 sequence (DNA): TGTGCCAGCAGACGGACTAGCGGGGGGGTGGATACGCAGTATTTT.

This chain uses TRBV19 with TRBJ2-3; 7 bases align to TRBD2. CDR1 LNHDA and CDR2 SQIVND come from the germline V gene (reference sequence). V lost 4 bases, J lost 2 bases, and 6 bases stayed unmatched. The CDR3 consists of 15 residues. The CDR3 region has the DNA TGTGCCAGTAGTACACTAGCGCGGGACACAGATACGCAGTATTTT. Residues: CASSTLARDTDTQYF.

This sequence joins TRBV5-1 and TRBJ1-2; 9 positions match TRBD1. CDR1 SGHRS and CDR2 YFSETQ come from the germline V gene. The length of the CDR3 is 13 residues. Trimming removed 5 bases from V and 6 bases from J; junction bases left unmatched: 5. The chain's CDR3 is CASSSGTGNGYTF. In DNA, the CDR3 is TGCGCCAGCAGTTCCGGGACAGGGAATGGCTACACCTTC.

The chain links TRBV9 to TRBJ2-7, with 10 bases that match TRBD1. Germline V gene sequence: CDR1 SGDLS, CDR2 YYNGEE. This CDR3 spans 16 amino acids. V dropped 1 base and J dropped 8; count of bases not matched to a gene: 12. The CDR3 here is CASSVNPGQGMVKQYF. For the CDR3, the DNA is TGTGCCAGCAGCGTAAACCCGGGACAGGGGATGGTGAAGCAGTACTTC.

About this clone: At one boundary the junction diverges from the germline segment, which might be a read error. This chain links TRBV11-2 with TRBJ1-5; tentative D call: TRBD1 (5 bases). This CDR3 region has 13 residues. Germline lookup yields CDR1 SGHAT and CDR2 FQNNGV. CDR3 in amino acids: CASSSGVNQAQHF. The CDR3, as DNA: TGTGCCAGCAGTTCGGGGGTTAATCAGGCCCAGCATTTT.

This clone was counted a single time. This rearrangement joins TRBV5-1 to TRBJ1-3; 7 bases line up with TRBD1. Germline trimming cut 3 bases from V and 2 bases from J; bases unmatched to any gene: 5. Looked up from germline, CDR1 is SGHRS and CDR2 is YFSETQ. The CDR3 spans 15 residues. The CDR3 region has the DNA TGCGCCAGCAGCTCAGAGGGACAGACTGGAAACACCATATATTTT. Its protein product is CASSSEGQTGNTIYF.

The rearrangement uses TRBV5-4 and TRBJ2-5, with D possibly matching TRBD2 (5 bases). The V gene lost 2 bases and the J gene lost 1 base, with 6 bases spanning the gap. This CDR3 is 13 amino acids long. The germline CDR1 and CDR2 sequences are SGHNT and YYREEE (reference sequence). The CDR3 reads CASSFAGQETQYF. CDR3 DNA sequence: TGTGCCAGCAGCTTCGCGGGCCAAGAGACCCAGTACTTC.

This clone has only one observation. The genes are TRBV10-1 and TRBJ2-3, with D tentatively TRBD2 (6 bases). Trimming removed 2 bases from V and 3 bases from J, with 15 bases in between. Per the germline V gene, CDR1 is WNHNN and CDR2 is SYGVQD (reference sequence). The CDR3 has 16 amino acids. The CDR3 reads CASSEDLGRGTDTQYF. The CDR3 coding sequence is TGCGCCAGCAGTGAGGATCTCGGGAGAGGGACAGATACGCAGTATTTT.

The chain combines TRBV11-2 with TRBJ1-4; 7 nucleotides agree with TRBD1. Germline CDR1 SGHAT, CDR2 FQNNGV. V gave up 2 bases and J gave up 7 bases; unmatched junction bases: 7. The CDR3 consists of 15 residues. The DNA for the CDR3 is TGTGCCAGCAGCTTACTAGGGACAGAGACTGAAAAACTGTTTTTT. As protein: CASSLLGTETEKLFF.

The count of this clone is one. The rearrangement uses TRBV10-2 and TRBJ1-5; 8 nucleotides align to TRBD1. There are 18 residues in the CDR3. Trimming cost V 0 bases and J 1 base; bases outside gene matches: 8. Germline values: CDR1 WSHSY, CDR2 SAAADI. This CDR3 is CASSESSYRGGSNQPQHF. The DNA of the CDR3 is TGCGCCAGCAGTGAGTCGAGCTACAGGGGGGGGAGCAATCAGCCCCAGCATTTT.

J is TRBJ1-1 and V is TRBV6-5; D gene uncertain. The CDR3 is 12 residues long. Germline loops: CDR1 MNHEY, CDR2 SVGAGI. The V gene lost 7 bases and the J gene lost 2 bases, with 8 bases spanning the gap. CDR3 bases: TGTGCCAGCACTGGAGGAAACACTGAAGCTTTCTTT. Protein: CASTGGNTEAFF.

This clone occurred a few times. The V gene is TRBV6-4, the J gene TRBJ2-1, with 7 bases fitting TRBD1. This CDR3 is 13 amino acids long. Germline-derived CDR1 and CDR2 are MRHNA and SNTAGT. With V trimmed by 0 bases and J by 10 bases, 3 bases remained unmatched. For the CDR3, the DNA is TGTGCCAGCAGTGACTCCTGGACAGGCGAGCAGTTCTTC. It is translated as CASSDSWTGEQFF.

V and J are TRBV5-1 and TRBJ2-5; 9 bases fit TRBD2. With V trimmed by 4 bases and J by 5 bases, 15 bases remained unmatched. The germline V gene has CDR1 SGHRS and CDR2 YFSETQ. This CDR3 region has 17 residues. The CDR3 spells CASSASGVAGAVETQYF. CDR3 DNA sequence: TGCGCCAGCAGCGCCTCGGGCGTAGCGGGAGCAGTGGAGACCCAGTACTTC.

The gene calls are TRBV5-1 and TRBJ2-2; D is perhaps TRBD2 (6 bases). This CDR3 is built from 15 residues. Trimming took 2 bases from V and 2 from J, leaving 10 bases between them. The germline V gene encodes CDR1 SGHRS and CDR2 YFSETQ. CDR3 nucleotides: TGCGCCAGCAGCTTTGGAGGGCCTAACACCGGGGAGCTGTTTTTT. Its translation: CASSFGGPNTGELFF.

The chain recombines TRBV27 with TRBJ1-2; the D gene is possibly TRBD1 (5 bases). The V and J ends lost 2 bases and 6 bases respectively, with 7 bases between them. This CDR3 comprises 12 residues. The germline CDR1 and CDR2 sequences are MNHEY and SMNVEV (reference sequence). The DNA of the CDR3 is TGTGCCAGCAGTTTACGGGGGGATGGCTACACCTTC. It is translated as CASSLRGDGYTF.

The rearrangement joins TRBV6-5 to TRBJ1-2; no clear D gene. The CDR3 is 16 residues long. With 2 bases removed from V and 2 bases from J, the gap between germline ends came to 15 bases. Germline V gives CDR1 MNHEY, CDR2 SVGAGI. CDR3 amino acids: CASSYVPRGINYGYTF. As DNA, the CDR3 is TGTGCCAGCAGTTACGTCCCGCGGGGTATAAACTATGGCTACACCTTC.